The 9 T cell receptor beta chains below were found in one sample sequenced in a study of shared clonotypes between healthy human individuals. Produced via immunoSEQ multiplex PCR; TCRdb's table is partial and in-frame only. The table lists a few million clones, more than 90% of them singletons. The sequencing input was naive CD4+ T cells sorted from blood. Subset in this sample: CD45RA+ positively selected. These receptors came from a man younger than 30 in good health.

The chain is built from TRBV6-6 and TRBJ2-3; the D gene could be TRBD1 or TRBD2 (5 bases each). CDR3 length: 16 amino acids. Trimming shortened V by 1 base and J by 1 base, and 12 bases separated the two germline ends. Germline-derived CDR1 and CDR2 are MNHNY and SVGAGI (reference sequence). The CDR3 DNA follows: TGTGCCAGCAGTTACTTGGGGGTCTTCCGCACAGATACGCAGTATTTT. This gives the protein CASSYLGVFRTDTQYF.

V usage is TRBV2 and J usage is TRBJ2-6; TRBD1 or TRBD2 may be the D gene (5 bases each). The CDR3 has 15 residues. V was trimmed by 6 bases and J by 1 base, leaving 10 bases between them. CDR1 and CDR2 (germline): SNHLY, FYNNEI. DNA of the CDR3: TGTGCCAGCAGGGGACCAGGGTCTGGGGCCAACGTCCTGACTTTC. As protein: CASRGPGSGANVLTF.

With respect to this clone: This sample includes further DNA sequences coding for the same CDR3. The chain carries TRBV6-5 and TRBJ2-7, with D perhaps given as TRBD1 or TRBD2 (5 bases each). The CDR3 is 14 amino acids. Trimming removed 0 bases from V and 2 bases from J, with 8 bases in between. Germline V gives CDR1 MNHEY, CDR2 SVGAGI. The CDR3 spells CASSYSRGPYEQYF. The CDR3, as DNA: TGTGCCAGCAGTTACTCTCGGGGACCCTACGAGCAGTACTTC.

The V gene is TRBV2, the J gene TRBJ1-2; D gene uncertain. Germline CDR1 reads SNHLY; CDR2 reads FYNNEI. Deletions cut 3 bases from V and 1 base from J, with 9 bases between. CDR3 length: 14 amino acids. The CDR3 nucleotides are TGTGCCAGCAGTGAGGCCCGGTTTAACTATGGCTACACCTTC. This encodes CASSEARFNYGYTF. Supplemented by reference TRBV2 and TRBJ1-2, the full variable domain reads EPEVTQTPSHQVTQMGQEVILRCVPISNHLYFYWYRQILGQKVEFLVSFYNNEISEKSEIFDDQFSVERPDGSNFTLKIRSTKLEDSAMYFCASSEARFNYGYTFGSGTRLTVV.

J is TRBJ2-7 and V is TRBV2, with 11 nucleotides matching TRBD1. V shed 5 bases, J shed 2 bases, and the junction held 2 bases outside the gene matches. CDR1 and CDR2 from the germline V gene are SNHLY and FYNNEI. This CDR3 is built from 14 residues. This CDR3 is CASSRTGGTYEQYF. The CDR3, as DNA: TGTGCCAGCAGTCGGACAGGGGGCACCTACGAGCAGTACTTC.

DNA of the CDR3: TGTGCCACCAGCAGAGTCCTGGCCAGTGAAGCTTTCTTT. Residues: CATSRVLASEAFF. The chain uses TRBV15 and TRBJ1-1, with unresolved D. Per germline, CDR1 LNHNV and CDR2 YYDKDF (reference sequence). V was pared by 1 base and J by 7 bases, with 10 bases between. The CDR3 totals 13 residues.

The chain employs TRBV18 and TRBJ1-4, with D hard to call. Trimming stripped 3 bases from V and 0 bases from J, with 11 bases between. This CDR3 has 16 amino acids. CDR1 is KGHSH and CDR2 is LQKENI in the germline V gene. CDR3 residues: CASSPNTAATNEKLFF. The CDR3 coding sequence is TGTGCCAGCTCACCTAATACAGCCGCAACTAATGAAAAACTGTTTTTT.

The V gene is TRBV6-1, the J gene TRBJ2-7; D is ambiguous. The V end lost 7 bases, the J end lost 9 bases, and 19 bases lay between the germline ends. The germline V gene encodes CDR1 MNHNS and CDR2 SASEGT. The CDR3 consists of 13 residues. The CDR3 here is CASNRQGLGGQYF. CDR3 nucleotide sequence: TGTGCCAGCAACCGACAAGGGTTGGGTGGGCAGTACTTC.

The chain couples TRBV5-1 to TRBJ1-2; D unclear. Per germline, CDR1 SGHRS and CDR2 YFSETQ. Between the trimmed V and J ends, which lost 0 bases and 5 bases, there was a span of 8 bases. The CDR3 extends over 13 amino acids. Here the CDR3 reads CASSLADIYGYTF. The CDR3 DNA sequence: TGCGCCAGCAGCTTGGCCGACATTTATGGCTACACCTTC.